These T cell receptor beta chains were read from a single sample in a study of blood T cells in healthy people across ages. TCRdb reanalysed the 5' RACE reads using MiXCR and keeps one entry per CDR3 protein. The sample has about 580,000 distinct CDR3 sequences, about 45% seen once. Sequencing was done on a sample of blood. The receptor set was obtained from a man aged 80 or over in good health. Each CDR3 is given with its conserved first and last residue. A D gene is named only where the DNA matches it firmly. Size is omitted from some rows. Given values are once, few, many or a class for expanded clones.

size,J,V,D,CDR3,DNA
few,TRBJ2-3,TRBV4-1,.,CASSQEPLLADNTDTQYF,TGCGCCAGCAGCCAAGAACCCCTCTTAGCGGACAACACAGATACGCAGTATTTT
.,TRBJ2-7,TRBV29-1,TRBD1,CSVEDRQGAGYEQYF,TGCAGCGTTGAAGATCGACAGGGGGCGGGCTACGAGCAGTACTTC
.,TRBJ2-7,TRBV20-1,TRBD2,CSARVWRGDYEQYF,TGCAGTGCTAGAGTTTGGCGGGGGGACTACGAGCAGTACTTC
.,TRBJ2-7,TRBV7-2,TRBD2,CASSRASGRNEQYF,TGTGCCAGCAGCCGAGCAAGCGGGAGGAACGAGCAGTACTTC
few,TRBJ2-3,TRBV6-5,.,CASSFQERSDTQYF,TGTGCCAGCAGTTTTCAAGAGCGATCAGATACGCAGTATTTT
.,TRBJ2-7,TRBV20-1,TRBD1,CSARTGYTYEQYF,TGCAGTGCTAGGACAGGGTATACCTACGAGCAGTACTTC
.,TRBJ2-3,TRBV3-1,.,CASSQESGGTDTQYF,TGTGCCAGCAGCCAAGAGTCCGGGGGCACAGATACGCAGTATTTT
.,TRBJ2-5,TRBV24-1,.,CATSGGYEETQYF,TGTGCCACCTCTGGCGGTTATGAAGAGACCCAGTACTTC
.,TRBJ2-3,TRBV20-1,.,CSARAAPDTQYF,TGCAGTGCTAGAGCCGCTCCGGATACGCAGTATTTT
few,TRBJ2-7,TRBV5-1,.,CASSFGRTAASTYEQYF,TGCGCCAGCAGCTTTGGCCGGACGGCCGCCTCGACCTACGAGCAGTACTTC
.,TRBJ2-5,TRBV7-8,.,CASSLVSGSYQETQYF,TGTGCCAGCAGCTTAGTAAGTGGATCGTACCAAGAGACCCAGTACTTC
.,TRBJ2-3,TRBV28,TRBD2,CASSKGWTSGSEADTQYF,TGTGCCAGCAGTAAGGGATGGACTAGCGGGAGTGAGGCAGATACGCAGTATTTT
.,TRBJ2-1,TRBV29-1,.,CSVEENGQFF,TGCAGCGTTGAAGAGAATGGGCAGTTCTTC
few,TRBJ2-5,TRBV5-1,.,CASSLNRISQETQYF,TGCGCCAGCAGCTTAAACAGGATAAGTCAAGAGACCCAGTACTTC
.,TRBJ2-7,TRBV20-1,.,CSARGGIGNNEQYF,TGCAGTGCTAGAGGTGGGATAGGCAACAATGAGCAGTACTTC
once,TRBJ1-3,TRBV7-2,TRBD1,CANSPQTGSGNTIYF,TGTGCCAACAGCCCGCAGACAGGGTCTGGAAACACCATATATTTT
few,TRBJ2-3,TRBV29-1,.,CSGGPGADTQYF,TGCAGCGGGGGTCCGGGGGCAGATACGCAGTATTTT
.,TRBJ1-5,TRBV6-2/TRBV6-3,TRBD1,CASSPYGQGNQPQHF,TGTGCCAGCAGTCCCTACGGACAGGGCAATCAGCCCCAGCATTTT
.,TRBJ2-5,TRBV2,.,CASALGWEETQYF,TGTGCCAGCGCTCTCGGGTGGGAAGAGACCCAGTACTTC
few,TRBJ2-5,TRBV9,.,CASSVNPSTETQYF,TGTGCCAGCAGCGTAAACCCCTCGACGGAGACCCAGTACTTC
few,TRBJ1-6,TRBV4-3,TRBD1,CASSLRDSPSNSPLHF,TGCGCCAGCAGCCTTCGGGACAGCCCGTCTAATTCACCCCTCCACTTT
.,TRBJ2-1,TRBV20-1,TRBD2,CSASRLAGGPNEQFF,TGCAGTGCTAGCCGCCTCGCGGGAGGGCCCAATGAGCAGTTCTTC
.,TRBJ2-1,TRBV6-5,TRBD1,CASSYATGVAEQFF,TGTGCCAGCAGTTACGCGACAGGGGTGGCTGAGCAGTTCTTC
.,TRBJ2-1,TRBV7-2,.,CASSLDGGDYNEQFF,TGTGCCAGCAGCTTAGACGGGGGAGACTACAATGAGCAGTTCTTC
.,TRBJ1-6,TRBV14,.,CASRPKGGWHSPLHF,TGTGCCAGCCGTCCTAAGGGCGGCTGGCATTCACCCCTCCACTTT
many,TRBJ1-1,TRBV6-6,.,CASSGSGLKNTEAFF,TGTGCCAGCAGTGGATCGGGACTAAAGAACACTGAAGCTTTCTTT
.,TRBJ2-5,TRBV18,.,CASSPPVNPIEQYF,TGTGCCAGCTCACCACCGGTTAACCCTATTGAGCAGTACTTC
.,TRBJ2-4,TRBV7-2,TRBD2,CASSLLAGGGKNIQYF,TGTGCCAGCAGCTTGTTAGCGGGGGGTGGCAAAAACATTCAGTACTTC
many,TRBJ1-1,TRBV6-6,.,CASSYSGKGDTEAFF,TGTGCCAGCAGTTACTCGGGGAAGGGGGACACTGAAGCTTTCTTT
.,TRBJ1-1,TRBV29-1,.,CSVGRSNTEAFF,TGCAGCGTGGGACGGTCGAACACTGAGGCTTTCTTT
.,TRBJ2-7,TRBV11-2,.,CASSWGRAYEQYF,TGTGCCAGCAGCTGGGGCAGAGCCTACGAGCAGTACTTC
.,TRBJ2-7,TRBV20-1,TRBD1,CSARDHLDRRLDSRYGQYF,TGCAGTGCTAGAGACCATTTGGACAGGCGCCTCGACAGCCGATACGGGCAGTACTTC
few,TRBJ2-7,TRBV5-1,TRBD2,CASSLVSGGPYEQYF,TGCGCCAGCAGCTTGGTGTCGGGAGGCCCCTACGAGCAGTACTTC
.,TRBJ2-7,TRBV7-9,TRBD1,CASSHGPGQQYEQYF,TGTGCCAGCAGCCACGGGCCGGGACAGCAATACGAGCAGTACTTC
.,TRBJ2-1,TRBV20-1,TRBD2,CSARGSRLAQYEQFF,TGCAGTGCTAGAGGGAGCCGACTAGCCCAATATGAGCAGTTCTTC
.,TRBJ2-7,TRBV20-1,TRBD1,CSASPGTGGLDEQYF,TGCAGTGCTAGCCCCGGGACAGGGGGTCTCGACGAGCAGTACTTC
few,TRBJ2-7,TRBV9,TRBD1,CASSGEGGPSYEQYF,TGTGCCAGCAGCGGAGAAGGGGGCCCTTCCTACGAGCAGTACTTC
.,TRBJ1-1,TRBV2,TRBD1,CASKTGQGNTEAFF,TGTGCCAGCAAGACGGGACAGGGGAACACTGAAGCTTTCTTT
.,TRBJ2-5,TRBV10-3,TRBD1,CAISNTGGLGETQYF,TGTGCCATCTCCAATACAGGGGGCCTGGGGGAGACCCAGTACTTC
.,TRBJ1-2,TRBV9,TRBD1,CASSPGQGAQGYTF,TGTGCCAGCAGCCCAGGACAGGGGGCGCAAGGCTACACCTTC
few,TRBJ1-6,TRBV7-2,.,CASSGTPGSPQSPLHF,TGTGCCAGCAGCGGAACCCCAGGCAGCCCTCAATCACCCCTCCACTTT
.,TRBJ1-2,TRBV3-1,.,CASSPQGVYGYTF,TGTGCCAGCAGCCCACAGGGTGTTTATGGCTACACCTTC
many,TRBJ1-6,TRBV6-6,.,CASSFTESSYNSPLHF,TGTGCCAGCAGTTTCACCGAAAGCTCCTATAATTCACCCCTCCACTTT
.,TRBJ1-2,TRBV5-1,.,CASSQTEGPYGYTF,TGCGCCAGCAGCCAGACAGAGGGGCCCTATGGCTACACCTTC
.,TRBJ1-5,TRBV2,.,CASSEAGTRQPQHF,TGTGCCAGCAGTGAAGCAGGGACTCGGCAGCCCCAGCATTTT
many,TRBJ2-1,TRBV6-6,.,CASSPGAASYNEQFF,TGTGCCAGCAGTCCCGGGGCGGCCTCCTACAATGAGCAGTTCTTC
.,TRBJ2-3,TRBV29-1,.,CSGLMASTDTQYF,TGCAGCGGTCTAATGGCCAGCACAGATACGCAGTATTTT
few,TRBJ2-5,TRBV24-1,.,CATRDGVLETQYF,TGTGCCACCAGGGATGGGGTCTTGGAGACCCAGTACTTC
.,TRBJ2-5,TRBV12-3/TRBV12-4,TRBD2,CASRRTSEGTQYF,TGTGCCAGCAGACGGACTAGCGAAGGGACCCAGTACTTC
few,TRBJ2-7,TRBV7-9,TRBD2,CASSFDGLAGEQYF,TGTGCCAGCAGCTTTGACGGACTAGCAGGCGAGCAGTACTTC
.,TRBJ1-4,TRBV12-3/TRBV12-4,.,CASSPGTNEKLFF,TGTGCCAGCAGTCCCGGTACTAATGAAAAACTGTTTTTT
.,TRBJ2-7,TRBV7-2,TRBD2,CASSVTGTSGAEQYF,TGTGCCAGCAGCGTTACCGGGACTAGCGGGGCCGAGCAGTACTTC